Below are 9 T cell receptor beta chains sequenced from a single sample in a study of regulatory T cells in long-lasting Graves disease. Researchers made TCR beta libraries by using iRepertoire HTBI primers and running Arm-PCR on CDR3 regions. Using its own MiXCR run on the multiplex PCR reads, TCRdb lists one record per CDR3 protein. The sample consists of 400,000 to 500,000 distinct CDR3 sequences, around 20% of them appearing once. Time point of the sample: persistent/refractory GD, antithyroid drugs over 5 years with positive TRAb. PBMC RNA was the source of the TCR library. The sequences come from peripheral blood mononuclear cells (PBMCs), collected when the disease was refractory, from a patient treated with antithyroid drugs. Every receptor here comes from a female donor with Graves disease.

This clonotype was counted ten times or more. The chain recombines TRBV28 with TRBJ1-1, with a possible D match to TRBD1 (6 bases). The CDR3 is made up of 14 amino acids. Germline V gene lookup returns CDR1 MDHEN and CDR2 SYDVKM. V shed 7 bases and J shed 0 bases, with 12 bases lying between them. The CDR3, as DNA: TGTGCCAGCATCCTGGACAGTTTGAACACTGAAGCTTTCTTT. Amino acids: CASILDSLNTEAFF.

In its sample, this clonotype was seen many times. The V and J genes are TRBV6-1 and TRBJ1-1; possibly TRBD1 for D (6 bases). CDR3 length equals 14 residues. Germline V gene lookup returns CDR1 MNHNS and CDR2 SASEGT. Trimming shortened V by 7 bases and J by 2 bases, and 14 bases separated the two germline ends. This CDR3 is CASKDLQGNTEAFF. The CDR3 coding sequence is TGTGCCAGCAAGGACCTACAGGGTAACACTGAAGCTTTCTTT.

The CDR3 region has the DNA TGTGCCAGCAGTCACTCGTCTCTCTGGGAGACCCAGTACTTC. Protein sequence: CASSHSSLWETQYF. The rearrangement joins TRBV6-1 to TRBJ2-5; D call uncertain. The CDR3 runs 14 residues. CDR1 is MNHNS, CDR2 SASEGT, per germline. Between the trimmed V and J ends, which lost 5 bases and 5 bases, there was a span of 15 bases.

V is TRBV7-9 and J is TRBJ1-1; D possibly corresponds to TRBD1 (5 bases). Germline CDR1 and CDR2: SEHNR and FQNEAQ (reference sequence). The CDR3 has 15 residues. V was trimmed by 7 bases and J by 0 bases, leaving 15 bases between them. In DNA, the CDR3 is TGTGCCAGCAACCAAGGACACCCCATGAACACTGAAGCTTTCTTT. It encodes CASNQGHPMNTEAFF.

This clonotype has a count of ten or more. The chain has TRBV3-1 and TRBJ2-7; D gene uncertain. Germline lookup yields CDR1 LGHDT and CDR2 YNNKEL (reference sequence). V shed 1 base and J shed 4 bases, with 2 bases lying between them. CDR3 length: 11 residues. The CDR3 spells CASSQGYEQYF. The CDR3 DNA follows: TGTGCCAGCAGCCAAGGGTACGAGCAGTACTTC.

A word on this clonotype: The junction departs from germline at one end; a sequencing error may be responsible. The genes are TRBV6-1 and TRBJ2-3, with D unclear. Germline V gives CDR1 MNHNS, CDR2 SASEGT. This CDR3 has 11 residues. Written as DNA, the CDR3 is TGTGCCAGCAGTCAAGCAGATACGCAGTATTTT. Protein product: CASSQADTQYF.

This clonotype was seen only a few times. The rearrangement links TRBV19 to TRBJ1-5; D is undetermined. Trimming left V 5 bases short and J 9 bases short, with 20 bases between. The CDR3 is made up of 15 amino acids. CDR1 is LNHDA, CDR2 SQIVND, per germline (reference sequence). This CDR3 is CASSLAVKDSSPQHF. For the CDR3, the DNA is TGTGCCAGTAGTCTAGCAGTAAAGGATAGCTCGCCCCAGCATTTT.

In this sample, this clonotype turned up many times. This sequence joins TRBV7-2 and TRBJ1-2, with 8 bases lining up with TRBD1. Looked up from germline, CDR1 is SGHTA and CDR2 is FQGNSA. This CDR3 region has 15 residues. V shed 0 bases, J shed 0 bases, and the junction held 0 bases outside the gene matches. The CDR3 sequence is CASSLARGPNYGYTF. CDR3 nucleotide sequence: TGTGCCAGCAGCTTAGCCAGGGGGCCTAACTATGGCTACACCTTC.

This clonotype occurred a few times. The V and J genes are TRBV19 and TRBJ1-5; D possibly corresponds to TRBD1 (6 bases). Trimming removed 5 bases at V and 6 bases at J, with 14 bases between. Germline-derived CDR1 and CDR2 are LNHDA and SQIVND (reference sequence). The CDR3 loop spans 14 amino acids. CDR3 nucleotides: TGTGCCAGTAGTCTTGGGGGGCTTGGTCAGCCCCAGCATTTT. Its translation: CASSLGGLGQPQHF.